This T cell receptor beta chain was documented in a study of neoadjuvant anti-PD-1 for oral cavity cancer. Study-wide context: Around day 43, patients without progression received a fourth nivolumab dose before surgery. Notes on the study in general: Treg/Th17 ratio rose with pretreatment blood and fell with post-treatment tumor TCRbeta clonality.

As to time point: after neoadjuvant nivolumab, at surgical resection. Patients had newly diagnosed, untreated stage II-IVA oral cavity squamous cell carcinoma. On this clone: Its antigen is not known.

Most PBMC samples had roughly 0.45 ug input DNA in six replicates. Sequenced by immunoSEQ multiplex PCR; TCRdb stores in-frame clones only, minus some. The sample includes around 13,000 clones, 73% of them seen just once. The CDR3 consists of 16 residues. With 6 bases removed from V and 5 bases from J, the gap between germline ends came to 18 bases. Per the germline V gene, CDR1 is SGHRS and CDR2 is YFSETQ. The J gene is TRBJ2-6, the V gene TRBV5-1; the D gene is possibly TRBD1 (6 bases). This TCR came from a person aged 40 to 85 with oral cavity squamous cell carcinoma. The sample in question was PBMCs, obtained after nivolumab (anti-PD-1) treatment. The CDR3 bases are TGCGCCAGCATGGCAGGGGATTTGTTGCGGGCCAACGTCCTGACTTTC. It translates to CASMAGDLLRANVLTF.